Presented here are 19 T cell receptor beta chains from one specimen sequenced in a study of T cell responses to AZD1222 COVID-19 vaccine. Using immunoSEQ multiplex PCR, the repertoire was profiled, and TCRdb retains in-frame clones only, with some absent. The table records around 140,000 clones, approximately 92% of them present only once. The source was peripheral blood, collected on day 0 of AZD1222 vaccination. These receptor sequences come from an adult in good health.

The J gene is TRBJ2-7, the V gene TRBV5-1; TRBD1 might be the D (6 bases). The CDR3 contains 15 residues. In germline, CDR1 is SGHRS, CDR2 YFSETQ. Trimming pared 4 bases from V and 5 bases from J, leaving 19 bases between. The CDR3 bases are TGCGCCAGCAGCCCACAGGGTCACACCTCGGACGAGCAGTACTTC. It specifies CASSPQGHTSDEQYF.

The rearrangement links TRBV28 to TRBJ1-2; D is unresolved. Germline V gives CDR1 MDHEN, CDR2 SYDVKM. This CDR3 region has 15 residues. Trimming removed 2 bases from V and 2 bases from J, with 12 bases in between. CDR3 DNA sequence: TGTGCCAGCAGTTTACCATTAATTCAGAACTATGGCTACACCTTC. Encoded protein: CASSLPLIQNYGYTF.

The chain has TRBV25-1 and TRBJ2-5; possible D gene TRBD1, 6 bases. CDR1 and CDR2 (germline): MGHDK, SYGVNS. The V gene lost 3 bases and the J gene lost 1 base, with 21 bases spanning the gap. The CDR3 is 18 amino acids. The CDR3 nucleotides read TGTGCCAGCAGTGATAGTCTCGCAGTCCAGGGGCTCCAAGAGACCCAGTACTTC. Encoded protein: CASSDSLAVQGLQETQYF.

The rearrangement joins TRBV6-5 to TRBJ1-6, with a weak D call TRBD1 (5 bases). The CDR3 has 15 residues. V was trimmed by 4 bases and J by 10 bases, leaving 17 bases between them. Germline V CDR1 and CDR2: MNHEY, SVGAGI. This CDR3 reads CASSSTGQTGSPLHF. In DNA, the CDR3 is TGTGCCAGCAGTTCGACGGGGCAGACGGGATCACCCCTCCACTTT.

This chain uses TRBV6-2 or TRBV6-3 with TRBJ2-7; 9 bases fit TRBD1. Germline loops: CDR1 MNHEY, CDR2 SVGEGT. CDR3 length: 15 residues. V lost 5 bases to trimming and J lost 2 bases; unmatched junction nucleotides: 7. The CDR3 nucleotides are TGTGCCAGCAGTCCCGGACAGGGGAAGGCCTACGAGCAGTACTTC. Translated: CASSPGQGKAYEQYF.

The chain has TRBV13 and TRBJ2-2, with TRBD1 as a possible D gene (5 bases). The V and J ends lost 6 bases and 5 bases respectively, with 13 bases between them. Germline assignment: CDR1 PRHDT and CDR2 FYEKMQ (reference sequence). There are 14 residues in the CDR3. CDR3 in amino acids: CASSSRQLTGELFF. The CDR3 region has the DNA TGTGCCAGCAGTTCTCGACAGCTAACCGGGGAGCTGTTTTTT.

This clone has only a few counts. The chain has TRBV7-9 and TRBJ1-1, with D tentatively TRBD1 (6 bases). V gave up 1 base and J gave up 5 bases, with 8 bases separating them. The CDR3 has 13 residues. The germline CDR1 and CDR2 sequences are SEHNR and FQNEAQ (reference sequence). CDR3 coding DNA: TGTGCCAGCAGCTTAGAAAGGGGGACTGAAGCTTTCTTT. It codes for CASSLERGTEAFF.

The chain recombines TRBV6-5 with TRBJ1-6, with 7 bases lining up with TRBD1. CDR3 length: 13 residues. The trim removed 6 bases at V and 11 bases at J, leaving 7 bases unmatched. Germline V CDR1 and CDR2: MNHEY, SVGAGI. CDR3 DNA: TGTGCCAGCAGGACAGGGCTCACGGCACCCCTCCACTTT. Translation: CASRTGLTAPLHF.

This clone was counted only a few times. The rearrangement uses TRBV4-1 and TRBJ1-5, with 10 bases lining up with TRBD1. The CDR3 covers 17 residues. After removal of 3 bases from V and 2 bases from J, the junction contained 7 bases not matched to a gene. CDR1 and CDR2 (germline): MGHRA, YSYEKL. Written as DNA, the CDR3 is TGCGCCAGCAGCCAGGGACAGGGGATCCTCGGCAATCAGCCCCAGCATTTT. Translating gives CASSQGQGILGNQPQHF.

This chain joins TRBV27 and TRBJ1-1, with D hard to call. The CDR3 totals 14 residues. Per germline, CDR1 MNHEY and CDR2 SMNVEV (reference sequence). Trimming stripped 6 bases from V and 1 base from J, with 12 bases between. The CDR3 DNA reads TGTGCCAGCAGATCCCCTTTGAGGAACACTGAAGCTTTCTTT. This encodes CASRSPLRNTEAFF.

This clone was observed a few times. This chain uses TRBV5-1 with TRBJ2-2, with D possibly being TRBD2 (5 bases). The CDR3 totals 16 residues. Germline values: CDR1 SGHRS, CDR2 YFSETQ. Trimming pared 6 bases from V and 4 bases from J, leaving 19 bases between. The CDR3 reads CASTRPEIRGTGELFF. The CDR3 region has the DNA TGCGCCAGCACCCGTCCCGAAATTCGGGGCACCGGGGAGCTGTTTTTT.

This chain joins TRBV4-1 and TRBJ1-2; 10 positions match TRBD1. Germline V gives CDR1 MGHRA, CDR2 YSYEKL. The CDR3 runs 15 residues. The ends lost 0 bases at V and 7 bases at J; junction bases unmatched: 5. CDR3 nucleotide sequence: TGCGCCAGCAGCCAAGATGGGACAGGGGTATCTGGCTACACCTTC. Translating it yields CASSQDGTGVSGYTF.

This clone turned up a few times. The chain carries TRBV11-3 and TRBJ1-4, with a tentative D call TRBD1 (6 bases). The CDR3 has 14 residues. Trimming left V 5 bases short and J 7 bases short, with 14 bases between. The germline CDR1 and CDR2 sequences are SGHNT and YENEEA. The CDR3 is CASSPGAGSEKLFF. As DNA, the CDR3 is TGTGCCAGCAGCCCGGGGGCAGGGTCTGAAAAACTGTTTTTT.

The rearrangement links TRBV12-3 or TRBV12-4 to TRBJ1-5; no reliable D call. V lost 3 bases and J 8 bases, leaving 8 bases between the germline ends. The CDR3 runs to 12 residues. The chain's CDR3 is CASSLVGEPQHF. CDR3 nucleotides: TGTGCCAGCAGTTTGGTAGGTGAGCCCCAGCATTTT.

The rearrangement joins TRBV28 to TRBJ1-5; 7 bases line up with TRBD1. This CDR3 has 15 amino acids. With V trimmed by 4 bases and J by 2 bases, 5 bases remained unmatched. Germline V gene sequence: CDR1 MDHEN, CDR2 SYDVKM. The chain's CDR3 is CASSSGQVGNQPQHF. The CDR3 nucleotides are TGTGCCAGCAGTTCCGGACAGGTGGGCAATCAGCCCCAGCATTTT.

This clone is a singleton in its sample. CDR3 in amino acids: CASSSYTGTYQETQYF. In nucleotides, the CDR3 is TGTGCCAGCAGTTCTTATACAGGGACGTACCAAGAGACCCAGTACTTC. The chain combines TRBV25-1 with TRBJ2-5; TRBD1 is a possible D gene (6 bases). V dropped 5 bases and J dropped 0 bases, with 16 bases sitting between them. Germline-derived CDR1 and CDR2 are MGHDK and SYGVNS. The CDR3 sequence is 16 residues long.

V gene TRBV2 combines with J gene TRBJ1-3, with D possibly being TRBD1 (5 bases). V was trimmed by 3 bases and J by 0 bases, leaving 9 bases between them. Germline V gene data show CDR1 as SNHLY and CDR2 as FYNNEI. CDR3 length: 15 residues. In nucleotides, the CDR3 is TGTGCCAGCAGTGATCGGGGGACCTCTGGAAACACCATATATTTT. Amino acids: CASSDRGTSGNTIYF.

Only a few counts were recorded for this clone. The chain recombines TRBV19 with TRBJ2-1; D remains unclear. This CDR3 comprises 15 residues. CDR1 and CDR2 from the germline V gene are LNHDA and SQIVND (reference sequence). The V and J ends lost 0 bases and 8 bases respectively, with 14 bases between them. CDR3 protein: CASSIDPFRVYEQFF. The CDR3 DNA sequence: TGTGCCAGTAGTATAGATCCCTTCCGGGTATATGAGCAGTTCTTC.

The CDR3 nucleotides are TGTGCCAGTAGACGGAGCCCCGGGGCAGGAGGGGATGAAAAACTGTTTTTT. Encoded protein: CASRRSPGAGGDEKLFF. The chain joins TRBV19 to TRBJ1-4; possibly TRBD1 for D (5 bases). This CDR3 contains 17 residues. V was clipped by 6 bases and J by 6 bases, with 23 bases between them. The V gene's germline CDR1 is LNHDA and CDR2 SQIVND (reference sequence). The whole variable domain, filled in from reference TRBV19 and TRBJ1-4, reads DGGITQSPKYLFRKEGQNVTLSCEQNLNHDAMYWYRQDPGQGLRLIYYSQIVNDFQKGDIAEGYSVSREKKESFPLTVTSAQKNPTAFYLCASRRSPGAGGDEKLFFGSGTQLSVL.